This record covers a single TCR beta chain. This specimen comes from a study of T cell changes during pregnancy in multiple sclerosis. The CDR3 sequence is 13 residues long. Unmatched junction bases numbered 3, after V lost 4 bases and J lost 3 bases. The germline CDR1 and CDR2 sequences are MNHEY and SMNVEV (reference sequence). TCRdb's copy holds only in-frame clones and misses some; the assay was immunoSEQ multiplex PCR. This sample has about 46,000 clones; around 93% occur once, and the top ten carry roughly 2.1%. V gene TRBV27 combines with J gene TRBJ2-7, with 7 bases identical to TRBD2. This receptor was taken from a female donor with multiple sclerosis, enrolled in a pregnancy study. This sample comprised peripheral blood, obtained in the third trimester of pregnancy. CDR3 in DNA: TGTGCCAGCAGTTGGGCGGGGGACTACGAGCAGTACTTC. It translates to CASSWAGDYEQYF.